Here is one T cell receptor (beta chain) with its context. Here immunoSEQ multiplex PCR was the method, and the copy in TCRdb shows in-frame clones only, minus some. Altogether roughly 300,000 clones are present, about 73% being singletons, with the ten largest covering roughly 10%. This entry is derived from a study of shared clonotypes between healthy human individuals. This CDR3 spans 15 amino acids. The ends were cut back, 0 bases at V and 8 bases at J, with 17 bases in the middle. From germline, CDR1 is SGHNT and CDR2 YYREEE (reference sequence). This chain connects TRBV5-4 to TRBJ1-2, with D perhaps matching TRBD1 (6 bases). Material: memory CD4+ T cells sorted from blood. Subset meaning: CD45RA-negative fraction. This receptor was obtained from a young man in good health. CDR3 protein: CASSLGGLKSVGYTF. The CDR3 bases are TGTGCCAGCAGCTTGGGGGGGCTAAAGTCCGTGGGCTACACCTTC.